One and the same sample provided the 3 T cell receptor beta chains below, sequenced in a study of post-analysis software for immune sequencing data. Study-level findings and limits: With TRBV5-6, TRBV5-1 and TRBV20-1 included, several TRBV segments were more frequent in patients than in controls.

Incorporated into the TCR beta cDNA libraries were unique molecular identifiers, which served to reduce PCR and sequencing biases. TCRdb called the PCR reads again in MiXCR, with one record for every CDR3 protein. The sample carries hundreds of thousands of distinct CDR3 sequences, roughly 27% recorded once. No antigen has been identified for these receptors. The source material was blood. The receptors originated from a girl aged 10-17 years with multiple sclerosis.

The rearrangement joins TRBV9 to TRBJ2-3; 7 bases agree with TRBD2. The length of the CDR3 is 16 residues. Per germline, CDR1 SGDLS and CDR2 YYNGEE. J gave up 3 bases and V 3 bases, and 10 bases lay outside the gene matches. CDR3 in DNA: TGTGCCAGCAGCGAGCGTGGACTAGTGAGGACAGATACGCAGTATTTT. Protein: CASSERGLVRTDTQYF.

This clonotype occurred a few times. The chain links TRBV12-3 or TRBV12-4 to TRBJ2-1; TRBD1 matches 8 bases. There are 13 residues in the CDR3. V dropped 3 bases and J dropped 13; count of bases not matched to a gene: 8. The CDR3 sequence is CASSFQGASEQFF. The CDR3, as DNA: TGTGCCAGCAGTTTCCAGGGGGCATCGGAACAGTTCTTC.

The genes are TRBV2 and TRBJ2-5; D remains ambiguous. Trimming removed 7 bases at V and 1 base at J, with 7 bases between. The CDR3 sequence is 12 residues long. Germline values: CDR1 SNHLY, CDR2 FYNNEI. The DNA for the CDR3 is TGTGCCAGCACATGGTTCCAAGAGACCCAGTACTTC. Its translation: CASTWFQETQYF.